This paragraph covers one T cell receptor (beta chain) sequence. The sample belongs to a study of blood T cell repertoires in COVID-19. Turning to the study itself: Samples of COVID-19 (acute and convalescent) were obtained from the United States, Italy and Spain.

This CDR3 spans 13 amino acids. CDR1 is MRHNA, CDR2 SNTAGT, per germline. The V end was cut by 3 bases, the J end by 6 bases, with 12 bases between. Authors' methods: Counts of nucleated cells, estimated from reference gene primer amplification, were obtained. The method was immunoSEQ multiplex PCR; TCRdb's version includes in-frame clones alone and lacks a portion of them. Clone size and V and J calls were adopted from that table, with D and trimming inferred from the DNA. Among 190,000 or so clones, 80% to 90% were seen once, and the ten largest hold over 0.7%. The chain uses TRBV6-4 and TRBJ2-7, with D possibly being TRBD1 (5 bases). The specimen sequenced was peripheral blood. This receptor was obtained from a woman aged 18-29 years who had recovered from COVID-19. The CDR3 region is CASSEGQGTEQYF. The DNA of the CDR3 is TGTGCCAGCAGTGAGGGCCAGGGAACCGAGCAGTACTTC.